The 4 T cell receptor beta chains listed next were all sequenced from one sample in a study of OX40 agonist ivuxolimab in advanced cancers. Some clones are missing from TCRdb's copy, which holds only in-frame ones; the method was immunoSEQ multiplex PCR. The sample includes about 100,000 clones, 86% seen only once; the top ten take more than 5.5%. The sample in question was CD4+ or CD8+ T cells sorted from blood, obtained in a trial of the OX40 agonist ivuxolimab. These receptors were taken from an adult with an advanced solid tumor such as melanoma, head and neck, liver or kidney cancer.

CDR3 sequence (DNA): TGTGCCAGCTCACAACTAAAGGACAATGAGCAGTTCTTC. This sequence encodes CASSQLKDNEQFF. J is TRBJ2-1 and V is TRBV18; D uncertain. CDR3 length: 13 amino acids. The ends were cut back, 4 bases at V and 5 bases at J, with 9 bases in the middle. Looked up from germline, CDR1 is KGHSH and CDR2 is LQKENI.

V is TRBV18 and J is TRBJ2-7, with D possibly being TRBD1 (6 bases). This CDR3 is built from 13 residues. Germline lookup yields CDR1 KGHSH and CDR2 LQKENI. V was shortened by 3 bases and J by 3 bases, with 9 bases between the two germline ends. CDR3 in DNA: TGTGCCAGCTCACCTCAGGACAGCTACGAGCAGTACTTC. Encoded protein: CASSPQDSYEQYF.

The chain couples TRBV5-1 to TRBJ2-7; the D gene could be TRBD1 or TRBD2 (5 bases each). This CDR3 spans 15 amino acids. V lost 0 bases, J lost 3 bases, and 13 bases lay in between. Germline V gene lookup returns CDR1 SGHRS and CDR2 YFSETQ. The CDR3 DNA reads TGCGCCAGCAGCTTGGGGGGGACGGACGTCTACGAGCAGTACTTC. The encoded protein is CASSLGGTDVYEQYF.

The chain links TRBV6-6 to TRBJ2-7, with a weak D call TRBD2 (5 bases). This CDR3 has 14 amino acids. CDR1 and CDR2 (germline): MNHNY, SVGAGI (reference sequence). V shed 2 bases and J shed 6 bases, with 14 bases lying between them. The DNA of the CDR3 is TGTGCCAGCAGTTACCGCCGGGGTACGTTCGAGCAGTACTTC. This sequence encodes CASSYRRGTFEQYF.